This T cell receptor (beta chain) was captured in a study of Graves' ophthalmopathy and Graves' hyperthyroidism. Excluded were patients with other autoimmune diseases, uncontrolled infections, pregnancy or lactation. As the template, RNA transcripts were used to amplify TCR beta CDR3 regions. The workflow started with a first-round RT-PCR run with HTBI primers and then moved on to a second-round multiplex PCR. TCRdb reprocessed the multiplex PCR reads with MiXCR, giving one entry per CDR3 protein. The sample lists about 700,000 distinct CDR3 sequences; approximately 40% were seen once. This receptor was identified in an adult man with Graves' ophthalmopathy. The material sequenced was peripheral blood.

This CDR3 reads CASSSRQNTYNEQFF. The CDR3 DNA is TGTGCCAGCAGCAGCAGACAGAACACCTACAATGAGCAGTTCTTC. The V gene is TRBV7-9, the J gene TRBJ2-1; D may be TRBD1 (5 bases). Germline V gives CDR1 SEHNR, CDR2 FQNEAQ (reference sequence). The CDR3 totals 15 residues. V was cut by 5 bases and J by 2 bases, with 13 bases left in between.